A single sample gave rise to the 17 T cell receptor beta chains below, sequenced in a study of OX40 agonist ivuxolimab in advanced cancers. Using immunoSEQ multiplex PCR, the repertoire was profiled, and TCRdb retains in-frame clones only, with some absent. The sample has approximately 15,000 clones, 85% to 90% seen once. The material sequenced was CD4+ or CD8+ T cells sorted from blood, taken in a trial of the OX40 agonist ivuxolimab. These receptors were collected from an adult with an advanced solid tumor such as melanoma, head and neck, liver or kidney cancer.

The genes are TRBV6-4 and TRBJ2-7, with D possibly TRBD1 on 5 matching bases. The CDR3 spans 14 residues. V lost 6 bases and J 0 bases, leaving 12 bases between the germline ends. Germline values: CDR1 MRHNA, CDR2 SNTAGT. Here the CDR3 reads CASRAQGVSYEQYF. The CDR3 region has the DNA TGTGCCAGCAGGGCGCAGGGCGTCTCCTACGAGCAGTACTTC.

The count of this clone is one. The chain employs TRBV7-9 and TRBJ2-7; D is perhaps TRBD1 (8 bases). V gave up 4 bases and J gave up 5 bases, with 18 bases separating them. CDR3 length: 15 residues. Germline V gene data show CDR1 as SEHNR and CDR2 as FQNEAQ (reference sequence). The CDR3 DNA reads as TGTGCCAGCAGCTCCCCCGACAGGGGAGGGAACGAGCAGTACTTC. Protein: CASSSPDRGGNEQYF.

The chain carries TRBV7-3 and TRBJ2-5; D possibly corresponds to TRBD1 (5 bases). Germline CDR1 reads SGHTA; CDR2 reads FQGTGA. V lost 1 base and J lost 2, with 11 bases in between. There are 15 residues in the CDR3. CDR3 bases: TGTGCCAGCAGCTTAAATGGGGCCCCTCAAGAGACCCAGTACTTC. It specifies CASSLNGAPQETQYF.

The V gene is TRBV5-1, the J gene TRBJ2-2, with 13 bases fitting TRBD2. Germline assignment: CDR1 SGHRS and CDR2 YFSETQ. The CDR3 has 15 residues. After removal of 3 bases from V and 7 bases from J, the junction contained 3 bases not matched to a gene. CDR3 in amino acids: CASSWTSGRSGELFF. Written as DNA, the CDR3 is TGCGCCAGCAGCTGGACTAGCGGGAGAAGCGGGGAGCTGTTTTTT. Variable domain in full (rest from reference TRBV5-1 and TRBJ2-2): KAGVTQTPRYLIKTRGQQVTLSCSPISGHRSVSWYQQTPGQGLQFLFEYFSETQRNKGNFPGRFSGRQFSNSRSEMNVSTLELGDSALYLCASSWTSGRSGELFFGEGSRLTVL.

The chain is built from TRBV27 and TRBJ2-5; possible D gene TRBD2, 7 bases. Germline-derived CDR1 and CDR2 are MNHEY and SMNVEV (reference sequence). The CDR3 spans 16 residues. Trimming cost V 0 bases and J 1 base, with 12 bases left between them. CDR3 DNA sequence: TGTGCCAGCAGTTTATCGGTGGGGGGGCTCCAAGAGACCCAGTACTTC. The encoded protein is CASSLSVGGLQETQYF.

This clone occurred once. The chain employs TRBV7-8 and TRBJ1-2; perhaps TRBD1 as D (5 bases). The CDR3 is 16 residues long. Per the germline V gene, CDR1 is SGHVS and CDR2 is FQNEAQ. V lost 5 bases and J lost 1, with 17 bases in between. The CDR3 reads CASSPTESGHNYGYTF. The CDR3 DNA is TGTGCCAGCAGCCCGACCGAGTCAGGGCATAACTATGGCTACACCTTC.

In this sample, this clone turned up once. The chain employs TRBV14 and TRBJ2-1; TRBD2 matches 12 bases. Trimming cost V 2 bases and J 6 bases; bases outside gene matches: 2. The CDR3 spans 15 residues. Germline-derived CDR1 and CDR2 are SGHDN and FVKESK. As DNA, the CDR3 is TGTGCCAGCAGCCAACTAGCGGGAGGGGGCAATGAGCAGTTCTTC. It codes for CASSQLAGGGNEQFF.

The chain couples TRBV7-8 to TRBJ1-2; tentative D call: TRBD1 (5 bases). Trimming removed 5 bases from V and 11 bases from J, with 12 bases in between. CDR1 and CDR2 from the germline V gene are SGHVS and FQNEAQ. The CDR3 extends over 11 amino acids. CDR3 sequence (DNA): TGTGCCAGCAGCCCAGGGCCTTTGTACACCTTC. Translating it yields CASSPGPLYTF.

J is TRBJ2-7 and V is TRBV4-3; D not resolved. Germline V gene data show CDR1 as LGHNA and CDR2 as YSLEER. The V end lost 0 bases, the J end lost 3 bases, and 12 bases lay between the germline ends. CDR3 length: 15 amino acids. The CDR3 bases are TGCGCCAGCAGCCAAGATAGGAACTTAAACTACGAGCAGTACTTC. Translation gives CASSQDRNLNYEQYF.

The chain employs TRBV7-9 and TRBJ2-7; D is perhaps TRBD1 (5 bases). V was trimmed by 4 bases and J by 4 bases, leaving 8 bases between them. Germline CDR1 reads SEHNR; CDR2 reads FQNEAQ (reference sequence). This CDR3 comprises 12 residues. The CDR3 region is CASSSQGYEQYF. CDR3 nucleotide sequence: TGTGCCAGCAGCTCCCAGGGTTACGAGCAGTACTTC.

The V call is TRBV6-6, the J call TRBJ2-2, with D possibly being TRBD2 (6 bases). V was pared by 6 bases and J by 2 bases, with 10 bases between. CDR1 is MNHNY, CDR2 SVGAGI, per germline (reference sequence). The CDR3 extends over 14 amino acids. The CDR3: CASRTGDNTGELFF. Written as DNA, the CDR3 is TGTGCCAGCAGGACGGGGGATAACACCGGGGAGCTGTTTTTT.

The V gene is TRBV6-5, the J gene TRBJ2-7; D is uncertain. Trimming removed 3 bases at V and 5 bases at J, with 14 bases between. Germline CDR1 is MNHEY and CDR2 is SVGAGI. The CDR3 is 14 amino acids. This CDR3 reads CASSYSGSSDEQYF. The CDR3 bases are TGTGCCAGCAGTTATTCCGGTTCGTCGGACGAGCAGTACTTC.

This clone was detected only once. The rearrangement links TRBV9 to TRBJ1-1; the D is unclear. The length of the CDR3 is 12 residues. Germline loops: CDR1 SGDLS, CDR2 YYNGEE. Trimming stripped 3 bases from V and 2 bases from J, with 5 bases between. Here the CDR3 DNA reads TGTGCCAGCAGCGCCGGAAACACTGAAGCTTTCTTT. Translated: CASSAGNTEAFF.

V usage is TRBV19 and J usage is TRBJ1-1; TRBD1 might be the D (6 bases). From germline, CDR1 is LNHDA and CDR2 SQIVND (reference sequence). The V gene lost 3 bases and the J gene lost 3 bases, with 17 bases spanning the gap. CDR3 length: 16 amino acids. DNA of the CDR3: TGTGCCAGTAGTATTGGGGGGCTAGCCCGGTACACTGAAGCTTTCTTT. It specifies CASSIGGLARYTEAFF.

The chain is built from TRBV7-9 and TRBJ2-7, with D possibly being TRBD1 or TRBD2 (5 bases each). The germline V gene encodes CDR1 SEHNR and CDR2 FQNEAQ (reference sequence). V was cut by 1 base and J by 4 bases, with 14 bases left in between. The CDR3 covers 15 residues. The CDR3 DNA reads as TGTGCCAGCAGCTTAGTGAGGGGACCTCTTTACGAGCAGTACTTC. Translating gives CASSLVRGPLYEQYF.

The gene calls are TRBV30 and TRBJ2-7, with D tentatively TRBD2 (6 bases). Trimming removed 2 bases at V and 2 bases at J, with 10 bases between. The CDR3 has 13 residues. Germline CDR1 GTSNPN, CDR2 SVGIG (reference sequence). The CDR3 protein is CAWSPGVPYEQYF. CDR3 nucleotide sequence: TGTGCCTGGAGTCCGGGAGTACCCTACGAGCAGTACTTC.

This chain links TRBV7-3 with TRBJ2-1; a weak D match, TRBD2 (6 bases). The CDR3 extends over 15 amino acids. Trimming shortened V by 1 base and J by 5 bases, and 12 bases separated the two germline ends. Germline V gene data show CDR1 as SGHTA and CDR2 as FQGTGA. The DNA of the CDR3 is TGTGCCAGCAGCTTAAGGTCGGGGGTGAACAATGAGCAGTTCTTC. Encoded protein: CASSLRSGVNNEQFF.